This T cell receptor beta chain derives from a study of T cells in tumors and immune-related adverse events (dated by TCRdb to about 2021). The sample's treatment or condition label, decoded: nivolumab (PD-1 blockade) given before sampling. The DNeasy Blood and Tissue Kit was used to extract DNA from the formalin-fixed paraffin-embedded specimens. As regards this clone: Its binding antigen is unknown. No base qualities exist here, and no much larger clone lies one base off it.

Using the immunoSEQ assay, the TCR beta locus was amplified and sequenced, producing bulk TCR Vbeta CDR3 data. The original pipeline was this. Non-productive CDR3s, sequences shorter than 7 amino acids, and those not starting with C or ending with F/W were excluded. Analysis was restricted to specimens with at least 1000 reads, and clonotypes were defined at the amino acid level. To compute clonality, Pielou's evenness was subtracted from 1. Library sizes were equalized by abundance-weighted random subsampling with replacement, which was repeated 100 times so that 95% confidence intervals could be reported. The Morisita overlap index was used to quantify repertoire overlap, and the top 40 clones in each specimen were examined for overlap with the irAE. The source is immuneACCESS, and TCRdb retained only in-frame sequences with V and J called. Part of the clones is not carried over; for the studies checked, unresolved V genes explain less than half of this, and the remainder is unexplained. V and J calls plus clone size are reproduced from that table; the DNA served to infer D and trimming. Counted in this sample were about 22,000 clones; around nine tenths of them appeared once. In total, the top ten clones hold about 1.4% of the sample.

CDR1 is given as MDHEN and CDR2 as SYDVKM, both from the germline V gene. Trimming at the junction amounts to 5 bases on V and 7 bases on J, and the germline ends lie 18 bases apart. The CDR3 has 14 amino acids, counting the end cysteine and phenylalanine. The DNA shown is the 42-base CDR3, in frame from base 1. This specimen was lymph node tissue, taken from a patient treated with anti-PD-1 therapy. The chain employs TRBV28 and TRBJ2-7, with the identity of the D gene unclear. The receptor was isolated from a female donor with metastatic renal cell carcinoma. In nucleotides, the sequence is TGTGCCAGCAGTGCACCTTCGTTGCCATCGGAGCAGTACTTC. Its protein product is CASSAPSLPSEQYF.